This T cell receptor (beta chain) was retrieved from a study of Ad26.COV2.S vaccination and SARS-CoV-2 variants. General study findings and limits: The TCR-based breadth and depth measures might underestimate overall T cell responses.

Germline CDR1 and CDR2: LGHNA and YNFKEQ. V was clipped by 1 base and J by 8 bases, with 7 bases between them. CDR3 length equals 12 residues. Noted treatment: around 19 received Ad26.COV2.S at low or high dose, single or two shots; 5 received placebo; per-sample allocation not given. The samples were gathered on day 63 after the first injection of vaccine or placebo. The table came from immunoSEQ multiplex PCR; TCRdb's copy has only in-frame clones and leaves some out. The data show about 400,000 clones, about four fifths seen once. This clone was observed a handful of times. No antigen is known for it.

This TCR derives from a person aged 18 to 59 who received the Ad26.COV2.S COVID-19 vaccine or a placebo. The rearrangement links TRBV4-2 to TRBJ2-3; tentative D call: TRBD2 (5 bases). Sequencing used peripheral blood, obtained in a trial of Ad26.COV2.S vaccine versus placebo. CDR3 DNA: TGTGCCAGCAGCCAAGTGGGAGTTACGCAGTATTTT. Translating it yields CASSQVGVTQYF.